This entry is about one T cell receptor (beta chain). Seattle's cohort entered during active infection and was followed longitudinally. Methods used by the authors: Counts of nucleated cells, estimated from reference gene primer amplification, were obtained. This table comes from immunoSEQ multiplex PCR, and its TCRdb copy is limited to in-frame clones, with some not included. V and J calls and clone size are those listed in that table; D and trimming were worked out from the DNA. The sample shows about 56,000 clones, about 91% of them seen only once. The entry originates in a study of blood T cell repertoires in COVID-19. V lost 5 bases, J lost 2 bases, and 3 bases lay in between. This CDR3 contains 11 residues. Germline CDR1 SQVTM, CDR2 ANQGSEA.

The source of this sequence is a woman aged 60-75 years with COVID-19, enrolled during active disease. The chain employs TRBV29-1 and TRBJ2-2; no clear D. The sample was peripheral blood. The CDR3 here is CSVLNTGELFF. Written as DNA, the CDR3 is TGCAGCGTTCTTAACACCGGGGAGCTGTTTTTT.